These T cell receptor beta chains were read from a single sample in a study of T cell changes during pregnancy in multiple sclerosis. The data were produced by immunoSEQ multiplex PCR, yet TCRdb's version contains in-frame clones alone and is incomplete. Found here are about 40,000 clones, roughly nine tenths of them singletons; the top ten hold approximately 0.71%. The sample here was CD4+ T cells from peripheral blood mononuclear cells, taken before pregnancy. The source is a female donor with multiple sclerosis, enrolled in a pregnancy study. Both conserved end residues are part of each CDR3. The D gene is left open where the match is weak. Size tells how often a clone was seen (once, few, many) or the class of an expanded clone, and some rows leave it out.

clone_size: .
v_call: TRBV5-4
j_call: TRBJ1-6
d_call: .
cdr3_nt: TGTGCCAGCAGCTGGAAACAGGGCCTCTATAATTCACCCCTCCACTTT
cdr3_aa: CASSWKQGLYNSPLHF

clone_size: .
v_call: TRBV29-1
j_call: TRBJ2-1
d_call: .
cdr3_nt: TGCAGCGTTGGCACTTACAATGAGCAGTTCTTC
cdr3_aa: CSVGTYNEQFF

clone_size: .
v_call: TRBV19
j_call: TRBJ1-6
d_call: TRBD1
cdr3_nt: TGTGCCAGTACCACGACAGGGGTCCCGAGCTCCTATAATTCACCCCTCCACTTT
cdr3_aa: CASTTTGVPSSYNSPLHF

clone_size: .
v_call: TRBV27
j_call: TRBJ1-1
d_call: .
cdr3_nt: TGTGCCAGCAGTCCAACAAGATACAGGGAAGAAGCTTTCTTT
cdr3_aa: CASSPTRYREEAFF

clone_size: once
v_call: TRBV2
j_call: TRBJ1-1
d_call: TRBD1
cdr3_nt: TGTGCCAGCAGGGGGGACAGGAGGAACACTGAAGCTTTCTTT
cdr3_aa: CASRGDRRNTEAFF

clone_size: few
v_call: TRBV6-5
j_call: TRBJ1-6
d_call: TRBD1
cdr3_nt: TGTGCCAGCAGGCGGACAGGGGCTAATTCACCCCTCCACTTT
cdr3_aa: CASRRTGANSPLHF

clone_size: .
v_call: TRBV5-5
j_call: TRBJ1-6
d_call: .
cdr3_nt: TGTGCCAGCAGCCTACAGGGAAGCTCGGGACCCCTCCACTTT
cdr3_aa: CASSLQGSSGPLHF

clone_size: .
v_call: TRBV6-5
j_call: TRBJ1-5
d_call: .
cdr3_nt: TGTGCCAGCAGCCCTGATCGGAGCAATCAGCCCCAGCATTTT
cdr3_aa: CASSPDRSNQPQHF

clone_size: medium-sized
v_call: TRBV20-1
j_call: TRBJ1-1
d_call: .
cdr3_nt: TGCAGTGCTAGACCATACACTGAAGCTTTCTTT
cdr3_aa: CSARPYTEAFF

clone_size: once
v_call: TRBV7-2
j_call: TRBJ2-7
d_call: TRBD2
cdr3_nt: TGTGCCAGCAGCTTAGTAGCGGGGGGGATCTACGAGCAGTACTTC
cdr3_aa: CASSLVAGGIYEQYF

clone_size: .
v_call: TRBV9
j_call: TRBJ2-5
d_call: TRBD2
cdr3_nt: TGTGCCAGCGGCAAGGGCGGGAGTTATGGGGAGACCCAGTACTTC
cdr3_aa: CASGKGGSYGETQYF

clone_size: .
v_call: TRBV19
j_call: TRBJ1-3
d_call: TRBD1
cdr3_nt: TGTGCCAGTAGTAGGGGGATTTGGGGACAGAGCTCTGGAAACACCATATATTTT
cdr3_aa: CASSRGIWGQSSGNTIYF

clone_size: .
v_call: TRBV9
j_call: TRBJ2-7
d_call: TRBD1
cdr3_nt: TGTGCCAGCAGCGTTACCGGGACAGGCTACGAGCAGTACTTC
cdr3_aa: CASSVTGTGYEQYF

clone_size: .
v_call: TRBV29-1
j_call: TRBJ1-1
d_call: .
cdr3_nt: TGCAGCGTTTCAACCGGGACAAAGAACACTGAAGCTTTCTTT
cdr3_aa: CSVSTGTKNTEAFF

clone_size: once
v_call: TRBV9
j_call: TRBJ1-6
d_call: TRBD1
cdr3_nt: TGTGCCAGCAGCCCGGGGACAGGGGATAATTCACCCCTCCACTTT
cdr3_aa: CASSPGTGDNSPLHF

clone_size: once
v_call: TRBV25-1
j_call: TRBJ1-1
d_call: TRBD1
cdr3_nt: TGTGCCAGCAGTGAAACGACGACAGGGGGAAACACTGAAGCTTTCTTT
cdr3_aa: CASSETTTGGNTEAFF

clone_size: .
v_call: TRBV7-2
j_call: TRBJ2-1
d_call: TRBD2
cdr3_nt: TGTGCCAGCAGCTTATCGGGGGGGATTGGGGAGCAGTTCTTC
cdr3_aa: CASSLSGGIGEQFF

clone_size: .
v_call: TRBV7-2
j_call: TRBJ1-3
d_call: .
cdr3_nt: TGTGCCAGCAGTCCCGGGACTTCGTATGGAAACACCATATATTTT
cdr3_aa: CASSPGTSYGNTIYF

clone_size: .
v_call: TRBV9
j_call: TRBJ2-7
d_call: .
cdr3_nt: TGTGCCAGCAGCGTAGGTCCTACCCTCTACGAGCAGTACTTC
cdr3_aa: CASSVGPTLYEQYF

clone_size: .
v_call: TRBV9
j_call: TRBJ2-5
d_call: TRBD2
cdr3_nt: TGTGCCAGCAGCGTAAACCCCGGCGGGGGAAGACAAGAGACCCAGTACTTC
cdr3_aa: CASSVNPGGGRQETQYF

clone_size: .
v_call: TRBV29-1
j_call: TRBJ1-1
d_call: TRBD1
cdr3_nt: TGCAGCGTGACCGGGACAGGGGACACTGAAGCTTTCTTT
cdr3_aa: CSVTGTGDTEAFF

clone_size: .
v_call: TRBV19
j_call: TRBJ1-6
d_call: .
cdr3_nt: TGTGCCAGTAGTAACTTTGGGGGGGACCTGAAATCACCCCTCCACTTT
cdr3_aa: CASSNFGGDLKSPLHF

clone_size: .
v_call: TRBV7-2
j_call: TRBJ2-5
d_call: TRBD2
cdr3_nt: TGTGCCAGCAGCTTCGGGACTAGCGGTCCTCAAGAGACCCAGTACTTC
cdr3_aa: CASSFGTSGPQETQYF

clone_size: .
v_call: TRBV19
j_call: TRBJ2-5
d_call: TRBD2
cdr3_nt: TGTGCCAGTAGTTTAGGACTAGCCCCTCAAGAGACCCAGTACTTC
cdr3_aa: CASSLGLAPQETQYF

clone_size: .
v_call: TRBV6-5
j_call: TRBJ2-3
d_call: TRBD1
cdr3_nt: TGTGCCAGCAGTTTCCGACAGGGTACAGATACGCAGTATTTT
cdr3_aa: CASSFRQGTDTQYF

clone_size: .
v_call: TRBV9
j_call: TRBJ2-3
d_call: .
cdr3_nt: TGTGCCAGCAGCGTAGGGTGGAGGGGCACAGATACGCAGTATTTT
cdr3_aa: CASSVGWRGTDTQYF

clone_size: .
v_call: TRBV5-4
j_call: TRBJ2-2
d_call: TRBD2
cdr3_nt: TGTGCCAGCAGCTTAAGGGAGGGACTAGCATACACCGGGGAGCTGTTTTTT
cdr3_aa: CASSLREGLAYTGELFF

clone_size: .
v_call: TRBV5-1
j_call: TRBJ1-1
d_call: .
cdr3_nt: TGCGCCAGCAGCTTCACACATTTTACTAAAGGAGGACTGAACACTGAAGCTTTCTTT
cdr3_aa: CASSFTHFTKGGLNTEAFF

clone_size: once
v_call: TRBV5-6
j_call: TRBJ2-6
d_call: .
cdr3_nt: TGTGCCAGCAGTGGACTTCCCCCTGGGGCCAACGTCCTGACTTTC
cdr3_aa: CASSGLPPGANVLTF

clone_size: once
v_call: TRBV5-4
j_call: TRBJ1-2
d_call: TRBD1
cdr3_nt: TGTGCCAGCAGCCCGAAAGACAGGGCCCCATTCTATGGCTACACCTTC
cdr3_aa: CASSPKDRAPFYGYTF

clone_size: .
v_call: TRBV6-5
j_call: TRBJ2-1
d_call: TRBD2
cdr3_nt: TGTGCCAGCAGTTTTGGGACCGGGACTAGCATAAATGAGCAGTTCTTC
cdr3_aa: CASSFGTGTSINEQFF

clone_size: .
v_call: TRBV6-5
j_call: TRBJ2-7
d_call: TRBD1
cdr3_nt: TGTGCCAGCAGTCGGGGACAGGGTGACGAGCAGTACTTC
cdr3_aa: CASSRGQGDEQYF

clone_size: .
v_call: TRBV19
j_call: TRBJ1-2
d_call: .
cdr3_nt: TGTGCCAGTAGCCTAGGATTTAACTATGGCTACACCTTC
cdr3_aa: CASSLGFNYGYTF

clone_size: .
v_call: TRBV4-3
j_call: TRBJ1-2
d_call: .
cdr3_nt: TGCGCCAGCAGCCAAGATGGTCGGTGGGGCTACACCTTC
cdr3_aa: CASSQDGRWGYTF

clone_size: .
v_call: TRBV18
j_call: TRBJ2-4
d_call: .
cdr3_nt: TGTGCCAGCTCACCGGCCTCCCTGGCAGGGCAAAACATTCAGTACTTC
cdr3_aa: CASSPASLAGQNIQYF

clone_size: once
v_call: TRBV29-1
j_call: TRBJ2-7
d_call: .
cdr3_nt: TGCAGCGTAACTCAGGGCGCCTACGAGCAGTACTTC
cdr3_aa: CSVTQGAYEQYF

clone_size: .
v_call: TRBV5-1
j_call: TRBJ2-2
d_call: .
cdr3_nt: TGCGCCAGCAGCCTCGCTCAGGGGACCGGGGAGCTGTTTTTT
cdr3_aa: CASSLAQGTGELFF

clone_size: .
v_call: TRBV11-3
j_call: TRBJ2-3
d_call: TRBD2
cdr3_nt: TGTGCCAGCAGCCTAGCGGGGGGGCGAGATACGCAGTATTTT
cdr3_aa: CASSLAGGRDTQYF

clone_size: few
v_call: TRBV6-1
j_call: TRBJ2-1
d_call: .
cdr3_nt: TGTGCCAGCATTGCGGGGTTCCCCCATGAGCAGTTCTTC
cdr3_aa: CASIAGFPHEQFF

clone_size: .
v_call: TRBV27
j_call: TRBJ2-7
d_call: .
cdr3_nt: TGTGCCAGCAGTTTAGGCCAGGACTCCTACGAGCAGTACTTC
cdr3_aa: CASSLGQDSYEQYF

clone_size: .
v_call: TRBV18
j_call: TRBJ2-7
d_call: .
cdr3_nt: TGTGCCAGCTCACCGTGGGGGGGCTACTACGAGCAGTACTTC
cdr3_aa: CASSPWGGYYEQYF

clone_size: .
v_call: TRBV6-1
j_call: TRBJ1-2
d_call: .
cdr3_nt: TGTGCCAGCAGTCCCGGAGGGGCCAGCTTCTATGGCTACACCTTC
cdr3_aa: CASSPGGASFYGYTF

clone_size: .
v_call: TRBV6-5
j_call: TRBJ2-5
d_call: .
cdr3_nt: TGTGCCAGCAGAACAGACACGCCTGAGGGGACCCAGTACTTC
cdr3_aa: CASRTDTPEGTQYF

clone_size: .
v_call: TRBV15
j_call: TRBJ1-4
d_call: TRBD1
cdr3_nt: TGTGCCACCAGCAGGGGAGGACAGGGAAACGAAAAACTGTTTTTT
cdr3_aa: CATSRGGQGNEKLFF

clone_size: few
v_call: TRBV27
j_call: TRBJ1-6
d_call: .
cdr3_nt: TGTGCCAGCCAGGGGTTTGGAACCTATAATTCACCCCTCCACTTT
cdr3_aa: CASQGFGTYNSPLHF

clone_size: .
v_call: TRBV4-2
j_call: TRBJ1-5
d_call: .
cdr3_nt: TGTGCCAGCAGCCAGATACTAAGCAATCAGCCCCAGCATTTT
cdr3_aa: CASSQILSNQPQHF

clone_size: .
v_call: TRBV6-5
j_call: TRBJ2-7
d_call: TRBD2
cdr3_nt: TGTGCCAGCAGACTAGTCGGGGGGACGGGGGAGCAGTACTTC
cdr3_aa: CASRLVGGTGEQYF

clone_size: once
v_call: TRBV6-4
j_call: TRBJ1-1
d_call: TRBD1
cdr3_nt: TGTGCCAGCAGGTCAGGGGGCCAAGCTTTCTTT
cdr3_aa: CASRSGGQAFF

clone_size: .
v_call: TRBV19
j_call: TRBJ2-7
d_call: .
cdr3_nt: TGTGCCAGTAGGAGTGGCGGGGCCGGGGAGTCCTACGAGCAGTACTTC
cdr3_aa: CASRSGGAGESYEQYF

clone_size: .
v_call: TRBV2
j_call: TRBJ2-1
d_call: .
cdr3_nt: TGTGCCCTTGGCAGGCGATCCTACAATGAGCAGTTCTTC
cdr3_aa: CALGRRSYNEQFF